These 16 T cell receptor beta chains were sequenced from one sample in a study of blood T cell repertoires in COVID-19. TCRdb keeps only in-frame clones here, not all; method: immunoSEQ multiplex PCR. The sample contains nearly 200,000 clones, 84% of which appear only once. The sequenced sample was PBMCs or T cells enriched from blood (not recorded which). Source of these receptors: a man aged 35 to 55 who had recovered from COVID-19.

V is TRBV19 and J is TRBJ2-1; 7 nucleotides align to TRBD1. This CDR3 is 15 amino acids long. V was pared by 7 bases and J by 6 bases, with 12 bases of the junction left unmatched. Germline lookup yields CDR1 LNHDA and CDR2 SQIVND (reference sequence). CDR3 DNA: TGTGCCAGTACCCCCCGGCTTAGGGGGCCCAATGAGCAGTTCTTC. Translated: CASTPRLRGPNEQFF.

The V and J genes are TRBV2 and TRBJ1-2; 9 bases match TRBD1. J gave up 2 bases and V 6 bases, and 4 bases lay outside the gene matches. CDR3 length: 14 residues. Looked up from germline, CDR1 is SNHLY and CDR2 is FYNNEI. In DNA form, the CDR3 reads TGTGCCAGCAGCCATGACAGGGGGAACTATGGCTACACCTTC. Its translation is CASSHDRGNYGYTF.

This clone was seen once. This CDR3 is CASSTLRDRTNEQFF. The CDR3, as DNA: TGTGCCAGCAGTACCCTCCGGGACAGGACAAATGAGCAGTTCTTC. This sequence joins TRBV28 and TRBJ2-1; TRBD1 agrees at 8 bases. This CDR3 is 15 amino acids long. Trimming at V came to 5 bases and at J to 7 bases, leaving 10 bases not matched to a gene. Germline assignment: CDR1 MDHEN and CDR2 SYDVKM.

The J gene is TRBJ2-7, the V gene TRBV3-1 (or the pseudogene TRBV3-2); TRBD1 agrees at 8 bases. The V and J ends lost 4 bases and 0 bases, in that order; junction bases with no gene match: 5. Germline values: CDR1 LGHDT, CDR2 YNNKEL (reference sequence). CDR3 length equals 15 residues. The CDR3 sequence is CASSLGQGFSYEQYF. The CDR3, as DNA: TGTGCCAGCAGCCTCGGACAGGGTTTCTCCTACGAGCAGTACTTC.

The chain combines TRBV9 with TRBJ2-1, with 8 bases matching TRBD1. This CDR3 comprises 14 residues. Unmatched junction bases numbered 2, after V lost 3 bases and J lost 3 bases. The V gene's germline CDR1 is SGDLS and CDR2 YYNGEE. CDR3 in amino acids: CASSAGQGYNEQFF. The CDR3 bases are TGTGCCAGCAGCGCCGGACAGGGCTACAATGAGCAGTTCTTC.

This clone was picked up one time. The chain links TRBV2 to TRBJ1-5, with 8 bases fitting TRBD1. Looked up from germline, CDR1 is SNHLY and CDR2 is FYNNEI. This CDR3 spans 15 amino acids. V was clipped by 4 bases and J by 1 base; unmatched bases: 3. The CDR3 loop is CASSGQGLSNQPQHF. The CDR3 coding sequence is TGTGCCAGCAGTGGACAGGGGTTAAGCAATCAGCCCCAGCATTTT.

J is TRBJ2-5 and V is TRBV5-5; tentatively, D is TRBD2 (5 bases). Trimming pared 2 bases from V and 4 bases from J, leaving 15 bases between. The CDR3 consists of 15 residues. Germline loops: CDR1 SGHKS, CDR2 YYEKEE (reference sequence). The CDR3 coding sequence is TGTGCCAGCAGCTTCGCGGGTCGCGGCGTAGAGACCCAGTACTTC. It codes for CASSFAGRGVETQYF.

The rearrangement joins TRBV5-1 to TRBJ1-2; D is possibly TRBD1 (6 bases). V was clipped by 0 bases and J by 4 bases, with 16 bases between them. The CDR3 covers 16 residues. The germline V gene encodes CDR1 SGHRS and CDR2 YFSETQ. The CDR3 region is CASSLAGPDRSYGYTF. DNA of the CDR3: TGCGCCAGCAGCTTGGCCGGACCTGACAGGTCCTATGGCTACACCTTC.

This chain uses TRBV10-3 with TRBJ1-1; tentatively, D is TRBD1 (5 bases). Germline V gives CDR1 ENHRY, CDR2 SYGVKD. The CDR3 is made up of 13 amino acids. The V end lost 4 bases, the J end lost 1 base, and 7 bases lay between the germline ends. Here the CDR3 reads CAISVDTNTEAFF. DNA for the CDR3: TGTGCCATCAGTGTGGACACGAACACTGAAGCTTTCTTT.

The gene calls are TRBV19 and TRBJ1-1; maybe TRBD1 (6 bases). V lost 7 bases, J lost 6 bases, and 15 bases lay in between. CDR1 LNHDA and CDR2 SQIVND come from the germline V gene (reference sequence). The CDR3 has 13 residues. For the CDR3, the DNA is TGTGCCAGTACGAACAGGGATACCTCTGAAGCTTTCTTT. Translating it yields CASTNRDTSEAFF. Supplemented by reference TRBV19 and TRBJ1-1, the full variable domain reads DGGITQSPKYLFRKEGQNVTLSCEQNLNHDAMYWYRQDPGQGLRLIYYSQIVNDFQKGDIAEGYSVSREKKESFPLTVTSAQKNPTAFYLCASTNRDTSEAFFGQGTRLTVV.

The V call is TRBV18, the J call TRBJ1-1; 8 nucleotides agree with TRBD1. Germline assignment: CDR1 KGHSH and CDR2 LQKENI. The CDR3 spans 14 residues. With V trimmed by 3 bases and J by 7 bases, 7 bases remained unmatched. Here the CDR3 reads CASSPRQGTGEAFF. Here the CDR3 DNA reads TGTGCCAGCTCACCGCGACAGGGGACGGGTGAAGCTTTCTTT.

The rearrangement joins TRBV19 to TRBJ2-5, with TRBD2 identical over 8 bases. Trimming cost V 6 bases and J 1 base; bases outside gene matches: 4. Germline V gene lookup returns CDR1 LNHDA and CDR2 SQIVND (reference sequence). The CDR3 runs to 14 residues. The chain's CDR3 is CASSGGAGQETQYF. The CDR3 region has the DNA TGTGCCAGTAGCGGGGGGGCCGGCCAAGAGACCCAGTACTTC. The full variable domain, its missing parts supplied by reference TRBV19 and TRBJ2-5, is DGGITQSPKYLFRKEGQNVTLSCEQNLNHDAMYWYRQDPGQGLRLIYYSQIVNDFQKGDIAEGYSVSREKKESFPLTVTSAQKNPTAFYLCASSGGAGQETQYFGPGTRLLVL.

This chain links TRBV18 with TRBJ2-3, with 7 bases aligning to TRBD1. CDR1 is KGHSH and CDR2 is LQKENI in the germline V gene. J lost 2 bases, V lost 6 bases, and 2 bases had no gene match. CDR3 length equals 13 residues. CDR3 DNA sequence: TGTGCCAGCTCGACAGGGAACACAGATACGCAGTATTTT. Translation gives CASSTGNTDTQYF.

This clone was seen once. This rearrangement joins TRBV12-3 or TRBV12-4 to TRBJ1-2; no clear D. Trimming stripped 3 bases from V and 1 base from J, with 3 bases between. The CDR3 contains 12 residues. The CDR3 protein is CASSFNNYGYTF. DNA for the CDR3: TGTGCCAGCAGTTTTAATAACTATGGCTACACCTTC.

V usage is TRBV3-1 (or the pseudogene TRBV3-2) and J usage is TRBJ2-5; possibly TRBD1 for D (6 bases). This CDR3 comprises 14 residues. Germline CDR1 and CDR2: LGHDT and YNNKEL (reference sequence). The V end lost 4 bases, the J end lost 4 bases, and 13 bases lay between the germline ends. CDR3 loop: CASSRDRRLETQYF. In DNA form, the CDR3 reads TGTGCCAGCAGCCGCGACAGGCGTTTAGAGACCCAGTACTTC.

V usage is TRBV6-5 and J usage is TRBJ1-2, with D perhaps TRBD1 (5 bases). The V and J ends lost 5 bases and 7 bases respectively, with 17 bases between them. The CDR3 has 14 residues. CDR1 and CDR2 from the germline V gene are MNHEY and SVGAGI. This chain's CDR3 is CASSLGRENFGYTF. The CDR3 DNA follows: TGTGCCAGCAGTCTGGGACGGGAGAATTTTGGCTACACCTTC.